This T cell receptor (beta chain) came from a study of T-cell memory formation after mild COVID-19. Looking at the study overall: TCR clusters largely stayed donor specific. Regarding the study as a whole: The SARS-CoV-2 specificity of second-wave clones reaching peak at day 37 remained unverified. Clones contracting across day 15 to 85 had a balanced CD4/CD8 profile; later expanding clones leaned CD4+.

As for this clonotype: Its antigen is as yet unknown.

Germline CDR1 and CDR2: SGHTA and FQGNSA. This CDR3 spans 15 amino acids. V was trimmed by 5 bases and J by 3 bases, leaving 14 bases between them. Constant-segment primers served in 5'RACE that generated TCR alpha and TCR beta cDNA libraries bearing sample barcodes and UMIs. TCRdb ran MiXCR on the 5' RACE reads and lists one entry per CDR3 protein. Here the sample spans about 400,000 distinct CDR3 sequences, around 15% being singletons. The chain combines TRBV7-2 with TRBJ2-1; TRBD1 or TRBD2 may be the D gene (6 bases each). The sequence derives from a man between 18 and 29 years old who had mild COVID-19 (a few samples of this study predate the infection). Cell type and time point are not known. The sequenced sample was PBMCs or a T cell subset sorted from them (not recorded which). CDR3 in DNA: TGTGCCAGCAGCCTAGGGGGAGGTCTCTACAATGAGCAGTTCTTC. This encodes CASSLGGGLYNEQFF.